This T cell receptor beta chain was sequenced in a study of shared clonotypes between healthy human individuals (dated by TCRdb to about 2020). About the investigation overall: The cohort included a few men and two women between 18 and 49 years of age. Libraries were prepared and TCR repertoires were sequenced by different laboratories using diverse techniques, in order to increase sequencing depth and limit assay-specific biases. Between about 0.9 and 9 billion PBMCs per donor were obtained by leukapheresis. To estimate repertoire size and how much clonotype sharing occurs between individuals, the study deeply sequenced the blood TCR repertoires of five healthy adults.

The V and J ends are trimmed by 1 base and 4 bases, leaving 14 bases between them. CDR1 and CDR2, per the germline V gene, are MGHRA and YSYEKL. Including the terminal cysteine and phenylalanine, the CDR3 comprises 16 residues. The kept DNA is CDR3 alone, 48 bases in frame from the first base. As to this clone: The clone's antigen remains unknown. Base qualities are missing; no much larger clone stands one base away.

The donors were healthy, HIV-negative adults who had no recently reported acute infections or vaccinations. Every donor was a Caucasian adult living in Nashville, Tennessee, USA. For unsorted samples, 75 million to 90 million PBMCs were counted, and genomic DNA was extracted using the QIAamp DNA Blood Mini kit. Blood was collected by leukapheresis, and PBMCs were isolated by Ficoll-Histopaque density gradient centrifugation and then cryopreserved in liquid nitrogen vapor phase. General conclusions and limits of the study: Because the study included a small number of donors, the genetic and exposure-history diversity represented was limited. Only blood was sampled, and tissue TCR repertoires likely differ from those in blood. Pairwise subsampling indicated that sequencing depth was expected to affect the degree of clonotype sharing among donors.

TCR CDR3 regions were amplified from genomic DNA by multiplex PCR using the deep immunoSEQ assay. Extracted genomic DNA from each cell subset was distributed evenly across all wells of several immunoSEQ 96-well plates, and each plate was treated as a replicate. For unsorted PBMC, each replicate PCR was loaded with 300 to 350 ng genomic DNA, equivalent to about 30,000 T cell genomes. Genomic DNA from unsorted PBMC was sequenced over ten immunoSEQ deep assay plates. The purified libraries were quantified using a Qubit 3.0 fluorometer, sized with a Bioanalyzer 2100, and then quantified again using the KAPA Library Quantification kit. A separate single-read 150-cycle Illumina NextSeq 550 flow cell was used to sequence each immunoSEQ 96-well plate. Under the source paper's analysis protocol: Because the immunoSEQ output included only junctional sequences and no quality scores, the filtering could not be the same as the filtering used for full-length reads. Sequences were annotated with PyIR, a Python wrapper for IgBLAST v1.9, and V/J genes and CDR3 were assigned using IMGT germline references. Reads were filtered out if the reads had weak V/J assignments (E-value above 1e-6), no CDR3, stop codons, out-of-frame junctions, or ambiguous translated residues. V3J clonotypes were defined as sequences sharing an identical inferred V gene, J gene, and CDR3 amino acid sequence. To compute the percentage overlap between repertoires, the number of shared unique clonotypes was divided by the size of the smaller repertoire. RTK rarefaction, the Chao1 estimator, and Recon v2.1 estimates of unobserved clonotypes were used to assess repertoire richness. Sourced from immuneACCESS, this table was stored by TCRdb with only in-frame sequences that have V and J called. A share of the clones is absent; for the studies checked, an unresolved V gene accounts for under half, and the remainder has no known explanation. The DNA gave D and trimming, while V, J and clone size come from that table. The sample data list about 470,000 clones, and roughly 80% of these were observed just once. Clones ranked in the top ten supply about 13% of the sample.

The chain employs TRBV4-1 and TRBJ1-5, and possibly TRBD1, on 5 matching bases. The clonotype was recovered from a woman aged 40 to 49 in good health. Some clones in this sample may be carry-over from other donors' samples. The sample comprised PBMCs. The DNA is TGCGCCAGCAGCCAAGTCATCACAGGCGGGAATCAGCCCCAGCATTTT. It translates as CASSQVITGGNQPQHF.